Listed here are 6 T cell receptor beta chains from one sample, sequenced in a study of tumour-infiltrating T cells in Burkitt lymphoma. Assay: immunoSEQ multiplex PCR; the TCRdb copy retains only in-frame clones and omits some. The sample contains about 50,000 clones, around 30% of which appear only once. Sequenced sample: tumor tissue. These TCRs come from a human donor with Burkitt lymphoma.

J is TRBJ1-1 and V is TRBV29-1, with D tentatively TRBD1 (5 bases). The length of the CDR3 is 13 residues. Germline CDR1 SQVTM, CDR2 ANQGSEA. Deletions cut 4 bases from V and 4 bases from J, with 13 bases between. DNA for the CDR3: TGCAGCGTTGTGCAACAGGCGGGCACTGAAGCTTTCTTT. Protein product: CSVVQQAGTEAFF.

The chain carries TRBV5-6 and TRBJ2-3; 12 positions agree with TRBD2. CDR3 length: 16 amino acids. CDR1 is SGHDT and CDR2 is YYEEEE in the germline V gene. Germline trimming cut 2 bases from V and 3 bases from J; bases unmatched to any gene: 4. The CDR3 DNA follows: TGTGCCAGCAGCTTCCGGACTAGCGGGGTGACAGATACGCAGTATTTT. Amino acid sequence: CASSFRTSGVTDTQYF. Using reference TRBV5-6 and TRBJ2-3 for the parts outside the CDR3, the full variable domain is DAGVTQSPTHLIKTRGQQVTLRCSPKSGHDTVSWYQQALGQGPQFIFQYYEEEERQRGNFPDRFSGHQFPNYSSELNVNALLLGDSALYLCASSFRTSGVTDTQYFGPGTRLTVL.

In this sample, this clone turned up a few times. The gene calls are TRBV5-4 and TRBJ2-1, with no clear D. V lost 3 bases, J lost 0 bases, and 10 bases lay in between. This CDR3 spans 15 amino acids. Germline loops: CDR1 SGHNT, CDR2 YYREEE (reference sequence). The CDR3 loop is CASSYRRSSYNEQFF. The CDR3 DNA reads TGTGCCAGCAGCTACCGACGTAGCTCCTACAATGAGCAGTTCTTC.

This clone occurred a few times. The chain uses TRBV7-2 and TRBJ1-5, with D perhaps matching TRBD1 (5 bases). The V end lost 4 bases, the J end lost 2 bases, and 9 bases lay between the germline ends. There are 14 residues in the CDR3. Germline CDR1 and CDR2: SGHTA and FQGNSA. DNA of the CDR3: TGTGCCAGCAGCTCGGGGGTTGGCAATCAGCCCCAGCATTTT. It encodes CASSSGVGNQPQHF.

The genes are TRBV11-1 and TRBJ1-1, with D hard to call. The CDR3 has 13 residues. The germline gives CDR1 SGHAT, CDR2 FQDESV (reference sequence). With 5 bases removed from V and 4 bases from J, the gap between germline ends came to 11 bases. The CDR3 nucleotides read TGTGCCAGCAGCCCCGGTCTTAGCACTGAAGCTTTCTTT. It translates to CASSPGLSTEAFF.

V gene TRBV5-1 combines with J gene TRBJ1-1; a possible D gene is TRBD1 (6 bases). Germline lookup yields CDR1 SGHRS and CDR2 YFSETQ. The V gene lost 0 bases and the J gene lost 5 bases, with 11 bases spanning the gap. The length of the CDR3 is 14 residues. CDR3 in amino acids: CASSLGWDTTEAFF. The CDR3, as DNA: TGCGCCAGCAGCTTGGGCTGGGACACGACTGAAGCTTTCTTT.